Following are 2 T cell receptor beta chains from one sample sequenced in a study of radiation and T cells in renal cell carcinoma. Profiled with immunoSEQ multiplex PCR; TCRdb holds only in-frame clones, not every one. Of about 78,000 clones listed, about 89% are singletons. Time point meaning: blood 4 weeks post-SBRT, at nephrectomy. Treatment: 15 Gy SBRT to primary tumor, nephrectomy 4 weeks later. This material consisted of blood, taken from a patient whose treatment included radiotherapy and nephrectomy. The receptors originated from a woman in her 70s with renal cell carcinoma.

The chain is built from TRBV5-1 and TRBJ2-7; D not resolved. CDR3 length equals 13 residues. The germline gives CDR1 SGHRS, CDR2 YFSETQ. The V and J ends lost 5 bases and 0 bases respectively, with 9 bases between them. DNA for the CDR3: TGCGCCAGCAGTCCAGACGGCTCCTACGAGCAGTACTTC. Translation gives CASSPDGSYEQYF.

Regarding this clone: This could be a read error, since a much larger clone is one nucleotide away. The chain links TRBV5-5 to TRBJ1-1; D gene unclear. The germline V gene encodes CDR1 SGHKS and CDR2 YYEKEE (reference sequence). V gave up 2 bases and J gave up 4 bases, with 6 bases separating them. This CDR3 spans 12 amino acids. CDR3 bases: TGTGCCAGCAGCTTTGGCGGCACTGAAGCTTTCTTT. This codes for CASSFGGTEAFF.